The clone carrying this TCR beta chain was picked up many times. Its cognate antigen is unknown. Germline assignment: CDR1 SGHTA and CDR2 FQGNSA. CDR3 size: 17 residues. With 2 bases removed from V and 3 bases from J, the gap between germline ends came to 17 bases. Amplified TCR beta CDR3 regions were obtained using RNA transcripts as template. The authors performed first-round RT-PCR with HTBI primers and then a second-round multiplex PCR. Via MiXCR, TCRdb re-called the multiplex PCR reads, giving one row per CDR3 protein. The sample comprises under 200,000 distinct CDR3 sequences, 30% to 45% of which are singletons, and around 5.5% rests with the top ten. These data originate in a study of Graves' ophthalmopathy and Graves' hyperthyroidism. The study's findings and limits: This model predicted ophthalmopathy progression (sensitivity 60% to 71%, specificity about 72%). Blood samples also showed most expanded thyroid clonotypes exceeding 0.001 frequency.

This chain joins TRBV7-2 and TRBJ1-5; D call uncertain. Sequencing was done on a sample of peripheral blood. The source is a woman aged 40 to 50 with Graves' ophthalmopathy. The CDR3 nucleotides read TGTGCCAGCAGCTTACGGAGACTTAGGGAGAACAATCAGCCCCAGCATTTT. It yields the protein CASSLRRLRENNQPQHF. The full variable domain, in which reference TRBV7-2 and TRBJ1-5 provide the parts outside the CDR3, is GAGVSQSPSNKVTEKGKDVELRCDPISGHTALYWYRQSLGQGLEFLIYFQGNSAPDKSGLPSDRFSAERTGGSVSTLTIQRTQQEDSAVYLCASSLRRLRENNQPQHFGDGTRLSIL.